What follows are 31 T cell receptor beta chains derived from one specimen sequenced in a study of CD8 T cells in Susac syndrome. Random hexamers served to reverse transcribe roughly 0.45 to 1 ug RNA. TCRdb passed the immunoSEQ multiplex PCR reads through MiXCR, listing each CDR3 protein once. The table includes 100,000 to 150,000 distinct CDR3 sequences, around 94% detected once. Specimen: CD8+ T cells from PBMCs. These TCRs come from a human donor with Susac syndrome.

The chain has TRBV9 and TRBJ1-1; 7 bases are shared with TRBD1. The junction had 6 bases not matched to a gene; V was cut back by 4 bases and J by 6 bases. The CDR3 extends over 13 amino acids. Germline V gene lookup returns CDR1 SGDLS and CDR2 YYNGEE. The CDR3 DNA follows: TGTGCCAGCAGCCGAGGGGGCTACGCTGAAGCTTTCTTT. It translates to CASSRGGYAEAFF.

The gene calls are TRBV4-1 and TRBJ2-7; 9 nucleotides agree with TRBD2. The CDR3 extends over 14 amino acids. J was trimmed by 2 bases and V by 4 bases; bases with no gene match: 3. Looked up from germline, CDR1 is MGHRA and CDR2 is YSYEKL. The CDR3 sequence: CASSRLAGPYEQYF. Written as DNA, the CDR3 is TGCGCCAGCAGCCGTCTAGCGGGACCCTACGAGCAGTACTTC.

The chain carries TRBV4-1 and TRBJ2-3; D is unclear. V was pared by 1 base and J by 7 bases, with 12 bases between. CDR1 is MGHRA and CDR2 is YSYEKL in the germline V gene. The CDR3 contains 14 residues. The CDR3 reads CASSQVLIPYTQYF. CDR3 DNA: TGCGCCAGCAGCCAAGTTTTAATCCCCTATACGCAGTATTTT.

In DNA, the CDR3 is TGTGCCAGCAGCTTTAGGGCCAGGGTAAATGAGCAGTTCTTC. It translates to CASSFRARVNEQFF. The chain couples TRBV5-6 to TRBJ2-1; TRBD1 is a possible D gene (5 bases). V was pared by 2 bases and J by 7 bases, with 13 bases between. This CDR3 contains 14 residues. Germline CDR1 and CDR2: SGHDT and YYEEEE.

V is TRBV12-3 or TRBV12-4 and J is TRBJ1-1; TRBD1 matches 8 bases. The CDR3 is made up of 11 amino acids. V shed 9 bases, J shed 4 bases, and the junction held 1 base outside the gene matches. The CDR3 region has the DNA TGTGCCAGTACAGGGGGCACTGAAGCTTTCTTT. Its protein is CASTGGTEAFF.

This clonotype appeared a single time. V is TRBV15 and J is TRBJ2-1; TRBD2 aligns across 10 bases. The V and J ends lost 6 bases and 8 bases, in that order; junction bases with no gene match: 7. The germline CDR1 and CDR2 sequences are LNHNV and YYDKDF (reference sequence). This CDR3 has 14 amino acids. CDR3 nucleotide sequence: TGTGCCACCAGGCCACTAGCGGGATTACATGAGCAGTTCTTC. This encodes CATRPLAGLHEQFF.

The CDR3 region is CASSSGLSYEQYF. In DNA form, the CDR3 reads TGTGCCAGCAGCTCCGGACTCTCCTACGAGCAGTACTTC. The rearrangement uses TRBV27 and TRBJ2-7; tentatively, D is TRBD2 (5 bases). Between the trimmed V and J ends, which lost 6 bases and 0 bases, there was a span of 9 bases. CDR1 is MNHEY, CDR2 SMNVEV, per germline (reference sequence). The CDR3 runs 13 residues.

This chain joins TRBV4-1 and TRBJ2-7; D is uncertain. V lost 1 base to trimming and J lost 0 bases, with 7 bases between them. This CDR3 is built from 14 residues. The germline V gene encodes CDR1 MGHRA and CDR2 YSYEKL. The CDR3 nucleotides are TGCGCCAGCAGCCAAGTGGCTACCTCCTACGAGCAGTACTTC. Its translation: CASSQVATSYEQYF.

The V and J genes are TRBV27 and TRBJ2-3, with D tentatively TRBD2 (6 bases). There are 15 residues in the CDR3. Germline lookup yields CDR1 MNHEY and CDR2 SMNVEV (reference sequence). V lost 0 bases, J lost 2 bases, and 9 bases lay in between. The chain's CDR3 is CASSLSPGLTDTQYF. The CDR3, as DNA: TGTGCCAGCAGTTTATCCCCGGGACTCACAGATACGCAGTATTTT.

This clonotype came up a few times. The chain joins TRBV12-3 or TRBV12-4 to TRBJ2-7; 7 nucleotides align to TRBD2. The length of the CDR3 is 14 residues. With V trimmed by 6 bases and J by 3 bases, 8 bases remained unmatched. The CDR3, as DNA: TGTGCCAGCAGCCCCGCGGGGGACGGCTACGAGCAGTACTTC. It codes for CASSPAGDGYEQYF.

This sequence joins TRBV15 and TRBJ1-2; 8 nucleotides align to TRBD1. CDR3 length: 12 amino acids. With 3 bases clipped from V and 7 bases from J, the junction kept 1 base outside the gene matches. Germline loops: CDR1 LNHNV, CDR2 YYDKDF (reference sequence). CDR3 loop: CATSRDRAGYTF. Written as DNA, the CDR3 is TGTGCCACCAGCAGGGACAGGGCTGGCTACACCTTC.

V and J are TRBV6-5 and TRBJ2-5; 14 bases are shared with TRBD2. CDR3 length: 15 amino acids. CDR1 is MNHEY and CDR2 is SVGAGI in the germline V gene. V was clipped by 8 bases and J by 7 bases; unmatched bases: 9. CDR3 loop: CASQGLAGGEGTQYF. CDR3 DNA sequence: TGTGCCAGCCAAGGACTAGCGGGAGGTGAAGGGACCCAGTACTTC.

Only a few counts were recorded for this clonotype. This rearrangement joins TRBV20-1 to TRBJ2-5, with D perhaps assigned TRBD1 or TRBD2 (5 bases each). In germline, CDR1 is DFQATT, CDR2 SNEGSKA (reference sequence). V lost 6 bases and J lost 5, with 7 bases in between. The CDR3 extends over 10 amino acids. The CDR3 nucleotides are TGCAGTGCCGAGGGGGAGACCCAGTACTTC. Amino acids: CSAEGETQYF.

CDR3 in amino acids: CASSQWDRTYEQYF. In DNA form, the CDR3 reads TGTGCCAGCAGCCAATGGGACCGCACGTACGAGCAGTACTTC. The rearrangement links TRBV4-2 to TRBJ2-7; tentatively, D is TRBD1 or TRBD2 (5 bases each). Germline V gene data show CDR1 as LGHNA and CDR2 as YNFKEQ. V was pared by 2 bases and J by 4 bases, with 12 bases between. The length of the CDR3 is 14 residues.

V usage is TRBV20-1 and J usage is TRBJ2-7, with D perhaps matching TRBD1 or TRBD2 (6 bases each). CDR1 DFQATT and CDR2 SNEGSKA come from the germline V gene (reference sequence). V dropped 6 bases and J dropped 5 bases, with 20 bases sitting between them. The CDR3 sequence is 14 residues long. The CDR3 DNA is TGCAGTGCCGTGGACGCAGGGGAGGTAAACGAGCAGTACTTC. This codes for CSAVDAGEVNEQYF.

The rearrangement uses TRBV6-1 and TRBJ1-4; D is unclear. CDR1 and CDR2 (germline): MNHNS, SASEGT. Trimming cost V 6 bases and J 7 bases, with 12 bases left between them. The CDR3 runs 13 residues. The CDR3 nucleotides read TGTGCCAGCAGAGACACGTCCCGTGAAAAACTGTTTTTT. Protein: CASRDTSREKLFF.

The chain has TRBV4-1 and TRBJ2-3; D not resolved. V was pared by 4 bases and J by 1 base, with 9 bases between. The CDR3 covers 14 residues. Germline V lookup: CDR1 MGHRA, CDR2 YSYEKL. The CDR3 is CASSRNAGTDTQYF. The CDR3 DNA sequence: TGCGCCAGCAGCCGTAACGCGGGCACAGATACGCAGTATTTT.

This sequence joins TRBV11-2 and TRBJ1-6; D is undetermined. Trimming stripped 5 bases from V and 7 bases from J, with 18 bases between. This CDR3 spans 16 amino acids. CDR1 is SGHAT, CDR2 FQNNGV, per germline. CDR3 coding DNA: TGTGCCAGCAGCAACGACACCCCGGCGCCCAATTCACCCCTCCACTTT. Translated: CASSNDTPAPNSPLHF.

The chain is built from TRBV20-1 and TRBJ1-5; no firm D call. Germline V gene sequence: CDR1 DFQATT, CDR2 SNEGSKA (reference sequence). Trimming took 3 bases from V and 2 from J, leaving 8 bases between them. The CDR3 runs 13 residues. CDR3 loop: CSARQYGNQPQHF. The DNA of the CDR3 is TGCAGTGCTAGGCAATACGGCAATCAGCCCCAGCATTTT.

Only a few counts were recorded for this clonotype. V usage is TRBV18 and J usage is TRBJ2-3, with TRBD1 matching 7 bases. The J segment lost 1 base and the V segment lost 2 bases, leaving 0 bases of the junction unmatched. Germline assignment: CDR1 KGHSH and CDR2 LQKENI. The CDR3 is made up of 14 amino acids. DNA for the CDR3: TGTGCCAGCTCACCAACAGGGGGCACAGATACGCAGTATTTT. This gives the protein CASSPTGGTDTQYF. Using reference TRBV18 and TRBJ2-3 for the parts outside the CDR3, the full variable domain is NAGVMQNPRHLVRRRGQEARLRCSPMKGHSHVYWYRQLPEEGLKFMVYLQKENIIDESGMPKERFSAEFPKEGPSILRIQQVVRGDSAAYFCASSPTGGTDTQYFGPGTRLTVL.

DNA for the CDR3: TGCAGTGCTAGTGAACCGGGTCAGGTCTATGGCTACACCTTC. Translation gives CSASEPGQVYGYTF. The chain carries TRBV20-1 and TRBJ1-2; D gene unclear. V lost 3 bases and J 4 bases, leaving 15 bases between the germline ends. The CDR3 totals 14 residues. Germline CDR1 DFQATT, CDR2 SNEGSKA (reference sequence).

The chain combines TRBV6-5 with TRBJ2-3; the match to TRBD1 covers 9 bases. The CDR3 runs to 15 residues. J gave up 2 bases and V 2 bases, and 2 bases lay outside the gene matches. Germline V gene data show CDR1 as MNHEY and CDR2 as SVGAGI. CDR3 loop: CASSYGTGHTDTQYF. The CDR3 region has the DNA TGTGCCAGCAGTTACGGGACAGGGCACACAGATACGCAGTATTTT.

This sequence joins TRBV5-8 and TRBJ1-1, with D perhaps matching TRBD1 (6 bases). Germline CDR1 and CDR2: SGHTS and YDEGEE. This CDR3 region has 16 residues. V was trimmed by 4 bases and J by 0 bases, leaving 16 bases between them. The CDR3, as DNA: TGTGCCAGCAGCCGGAGTGGGGGGCGCATGAACACTGAAGCTTTCTTT. Amino acid sequence: CASSRSGGRMNTEAFF.

The rearrangement uses TRBV7-3 and TRBJ2-1, with D tentatively TRBD1 or TRBD2 (6 bases each). The CDR3 extends over 15 amino acids. The V gene lost 4 bases and the J gene lost 4 bases, with 14 bases spanning the gap. Germline V lookup: CDR1 SGHTA, CDR2 FQGTGA. This CDR3 reads CASSSYGGRYNEQFF. The CDR3 DNA follows: TGTGCCAGCAGCTCCTATGGGGGGCGATACAATGAGCAGTTCTTC. Combining the CDR3 with reference TRBV7-3 and TRBJ2-1 gives the whole variable domain GAGVSQTPSNKVTEKGKYVELRCDPISGHTALYWYRQSLGQGPEFLIYFQGTGAADDSGLPNDRFFAVRPEGSVSTLKIQRTERGDSAVYLCASSSYGGRYNEQFFGPGTRLTVL.

V gene TRBV2 combines with J gene TRBJ1-1; TRBD1 is a possible D gene (6 bases). Trimming cost V 4 bases and J 8 bases, with 11 bases left between them. The germline gives CDR1 SNHLY, CDR2 FYNNEI. The CDR3 has 12 amino acids. CDR3 coding DNA: TGTGCCAGCAGTGCAGACAGGCCAGAAGCTTTCTTT. Translated, it gives CASSADRPEAFF.

The chain is built from TRBV20-1 and TRBJ1-4, with TRBD1 as a possible D gene (5 bases). The CDR3 runs to 15 residues. V was trimmed by 5 bases and J by 1 base, leaving 14 bases between them. Germline V gene lookup returns CDR1 DFQATT and CDR2 SNEGSKA (reference sequence). The CDR3 here is CSAAGGWRTNEKLFF. The CDR3 DNA reads as TGCAGTGCTGCTGGGGGTTGGCGAACTAATGAAAAACTGTTTTTT.

V is TRBV12-3 or TRBV12-4 and J is TRBJ1-6; D not certain. The CDR3 extends over 15 amino acids. Between the trimmed V and J ends, which lost 7 bases and 0 bases, there was a span of 10 bases. The CDR3 is CASMTRSSYNSPLHF. As DNA, the CDR3 is TGTGCCAGCATGACGAGGAGCTCCTATAATTCACCCCTCCACTTT.

This rearrangement joins TRBV6-2 or TRBV6-3 to TRBJ2-5; the match to TRBD1 covers 8 bases. V dropped 2 bases and J dropped 3; count of bases not matched to a gene: 8. Germline lookup yields CDR1 MNHEY and CDR2 SVGEGT. This CDR3 has 16 amino acids. CDR3 in DNA: TGTGCCAGCAGTTACCCTACCTACAGGGGGGAAGAGACCCAGTACTTC. Residues: CASSYPTYRGEETQYF.

The chain recombines TRBV2 with TRBJ1-4; no clear D. The CDR3 spans 14 residues. Germline CDR1 and CDR2: SNHLY and FYNNEI. Between the trimmed V and J ends, which lost 11 bases and 7 bases, there was a span of 20 bases. The CDR3 region has the DNA TGTGCCCACGGGGAAGGGCGCGAGGTTGAAAAACTGTTTTTT. Translating gives CAHGEGREVEKLFF.

The chain employs TRBV5-1 and TRBJ2-5; D not resolved. Trimming shortened V by 4 bases and J by 5 bases, and 15 bases separated the two germline ends. CDR1 is SGHRS and CDR2 is YFSETQ in the germline V gene. The CDR3 extends over 14 amino acids. The CDR3 is CASSLRPVGETQYF. The CDR3 coding sequence is TGCGCCAGCAGCCTTCGACCGGTCGGGGAGACCCAGTACTTC.

This chain connects TRBV5-6 to TRBJ2-2; D remains unclear. The CDR3 contains 11 residues. Trimming pared 2 bases from V and 6 bases from J, leaving 2 bases between. CDR1 and CDR2 from the germline V gene are SGHDT and YYEEEE. CDR3 in DNA: TGTGCCAGCAGCTTCGCCGGGGAGCTGTTTTTT. This codes for CASSFAGELFF.